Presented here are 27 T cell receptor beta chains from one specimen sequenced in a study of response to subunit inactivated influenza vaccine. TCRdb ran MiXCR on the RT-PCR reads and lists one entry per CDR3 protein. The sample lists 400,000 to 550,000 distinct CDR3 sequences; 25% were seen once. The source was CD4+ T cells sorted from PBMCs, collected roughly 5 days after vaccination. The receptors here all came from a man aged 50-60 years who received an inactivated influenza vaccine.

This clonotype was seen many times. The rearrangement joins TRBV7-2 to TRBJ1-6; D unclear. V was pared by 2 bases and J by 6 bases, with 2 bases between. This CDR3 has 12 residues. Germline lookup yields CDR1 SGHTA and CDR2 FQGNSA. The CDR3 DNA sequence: TGTGCCAGCAGCTTAAGTAATTCACCCCTCCACTTT. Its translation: CASSLSNSPLHF.

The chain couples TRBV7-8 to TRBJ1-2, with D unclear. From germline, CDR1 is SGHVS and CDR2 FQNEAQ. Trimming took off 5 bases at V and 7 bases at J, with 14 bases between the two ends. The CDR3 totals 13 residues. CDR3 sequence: CASSQGRALGYTF. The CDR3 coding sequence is TGTGCCAGCAGCCAAGGGAGAGCTCTTGGCTACACCTTC.

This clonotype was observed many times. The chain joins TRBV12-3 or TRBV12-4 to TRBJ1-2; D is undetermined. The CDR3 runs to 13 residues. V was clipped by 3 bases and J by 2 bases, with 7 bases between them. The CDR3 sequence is CASSLRENYGYTF. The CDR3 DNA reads TGTGCCAGCAGTTTGAGGGAGAACTATGGCTACACCTTC.

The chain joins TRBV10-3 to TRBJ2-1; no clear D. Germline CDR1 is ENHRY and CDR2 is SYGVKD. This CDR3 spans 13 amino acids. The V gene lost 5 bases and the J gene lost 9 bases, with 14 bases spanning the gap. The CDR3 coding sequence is TGTGCCATCAGTCGAATTCATGGTGGTGAGCAGTTCTTC. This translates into CAISRIHGGEQFF.

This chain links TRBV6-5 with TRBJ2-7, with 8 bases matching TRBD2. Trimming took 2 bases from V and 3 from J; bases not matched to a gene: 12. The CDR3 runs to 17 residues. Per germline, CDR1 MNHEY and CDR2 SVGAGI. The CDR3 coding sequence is TGTGCCAGCAGTTACCCTCCCCGGAGCGGGAGAGGCTACGAGCAGTACTTC. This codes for CASSYPPRSGRGYEQYF.

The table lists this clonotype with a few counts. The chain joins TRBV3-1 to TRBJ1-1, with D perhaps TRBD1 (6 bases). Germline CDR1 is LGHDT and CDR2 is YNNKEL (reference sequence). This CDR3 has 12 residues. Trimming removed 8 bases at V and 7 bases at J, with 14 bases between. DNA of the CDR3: TGTGCCAGCTCACCGGGACACCTTGAAGCTTTCTTT. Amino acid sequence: CASSPGHLEAFF.

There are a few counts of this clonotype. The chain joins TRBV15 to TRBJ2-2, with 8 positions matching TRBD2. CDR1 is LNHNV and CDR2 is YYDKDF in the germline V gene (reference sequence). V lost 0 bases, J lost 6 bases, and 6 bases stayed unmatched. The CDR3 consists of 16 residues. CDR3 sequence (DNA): TGTGCCACCAGCAGAGATAAAGCGGGGGTAGCCGGGGAGCTGTTTTTT. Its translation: CATSRDKAGVAGELFF.

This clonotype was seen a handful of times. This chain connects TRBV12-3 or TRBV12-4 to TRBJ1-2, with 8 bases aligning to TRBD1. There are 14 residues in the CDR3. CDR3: CASGTGEGNYGYTF. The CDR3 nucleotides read TGTGCTTCTGGGACAGGAGAAGGAAATTATGGCTACACCTTC.

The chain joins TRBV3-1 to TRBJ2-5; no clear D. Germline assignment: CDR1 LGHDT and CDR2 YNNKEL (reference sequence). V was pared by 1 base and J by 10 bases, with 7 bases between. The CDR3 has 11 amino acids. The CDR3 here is CASSQANNQYF. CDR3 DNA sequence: TGTGCCAGCAGCCAAGCTAACAACCAGTACTTC.

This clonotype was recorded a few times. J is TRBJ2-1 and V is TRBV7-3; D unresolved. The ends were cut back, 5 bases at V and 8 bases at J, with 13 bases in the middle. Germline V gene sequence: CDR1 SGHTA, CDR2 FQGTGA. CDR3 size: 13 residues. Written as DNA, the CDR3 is TGTGCCAGCAGCCAAGGACGGCGCGATGAGCAGTTCTTC. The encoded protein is CASSQGRRDEQFF.

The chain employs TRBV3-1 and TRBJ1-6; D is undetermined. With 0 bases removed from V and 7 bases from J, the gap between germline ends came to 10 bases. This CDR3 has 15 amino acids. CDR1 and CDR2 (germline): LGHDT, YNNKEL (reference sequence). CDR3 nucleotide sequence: TGTGCCAGCAGCCAAGATGGCGGGGTAAATTCACCCCTCCACTTT. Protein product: CASSQDGGVNSPLHF.

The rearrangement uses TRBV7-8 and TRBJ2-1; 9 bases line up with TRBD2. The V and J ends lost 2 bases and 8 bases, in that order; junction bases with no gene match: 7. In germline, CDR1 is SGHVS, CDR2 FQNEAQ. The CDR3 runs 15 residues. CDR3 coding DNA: TGTGCCAGCAGCTTACTCGCGGGAGGGATCGATGAGCAGTTCTTC. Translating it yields CASSLLAGGIDEQFF.

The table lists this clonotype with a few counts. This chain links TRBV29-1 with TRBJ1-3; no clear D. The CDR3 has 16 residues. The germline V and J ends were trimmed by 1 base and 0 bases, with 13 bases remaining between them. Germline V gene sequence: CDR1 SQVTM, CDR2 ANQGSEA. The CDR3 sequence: CSVEVGSSYSGNTIYF. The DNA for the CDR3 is TGCAGCGTTGAAGTCGGGTCTTCCTACTCTGGAAACACCATATATTTT.

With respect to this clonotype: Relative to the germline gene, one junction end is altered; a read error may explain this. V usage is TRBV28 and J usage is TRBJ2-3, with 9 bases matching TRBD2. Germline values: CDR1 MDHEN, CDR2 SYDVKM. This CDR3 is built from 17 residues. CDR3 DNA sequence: TGTGCCAGCAGTTCACCGCAAGGGCGGGAGGGCACTGATACGCAGTATTTT. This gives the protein CASSSPQGREGTDTQYF.

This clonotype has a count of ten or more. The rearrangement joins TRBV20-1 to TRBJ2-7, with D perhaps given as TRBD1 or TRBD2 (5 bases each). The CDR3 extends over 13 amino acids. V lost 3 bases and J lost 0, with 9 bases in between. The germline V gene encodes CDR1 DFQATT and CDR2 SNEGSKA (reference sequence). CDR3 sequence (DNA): TGCAGTGCTAGCGGGACGAGCTCCTACGAGCAGTACTTC. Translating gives CSASGTSSYEQYF.

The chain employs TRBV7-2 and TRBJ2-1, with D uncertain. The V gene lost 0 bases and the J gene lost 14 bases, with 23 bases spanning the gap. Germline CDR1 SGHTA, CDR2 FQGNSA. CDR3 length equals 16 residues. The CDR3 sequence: CASSLAVWDRPSPEFF. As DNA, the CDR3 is TGTGCCAGCAGCTTAGCTGTTTGGGATCGACCAAGCCCTGAGTTCTTC.

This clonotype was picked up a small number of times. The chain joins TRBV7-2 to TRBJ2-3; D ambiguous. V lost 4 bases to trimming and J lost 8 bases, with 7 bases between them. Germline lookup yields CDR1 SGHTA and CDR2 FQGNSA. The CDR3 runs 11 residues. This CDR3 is CASSWPGTQYF. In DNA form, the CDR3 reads TGTGCCAGCAGCTGGCCCGGTACGCAGTATTTT. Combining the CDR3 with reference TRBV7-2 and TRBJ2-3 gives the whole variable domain GAGVSQSPSNKVTEKGKDVELRCDPISGHTALYWYRQSLGQGLEFLIYFQGNSAPDKSGLPSDRFSAERTGGSVSTLTIQRTQQEDSAVYLCASSWPGTQYFGPGTRLTVL.

The CDR3 sequence is CAWNGGTVNQPQHF. Here the CDR3 DNA reads TGTGCCTGGAACGGTGGAACCGTTAATCAGCCCCAGCATTTT. The V and J genes are TRBV30 and TRBJ1-5; D is undetermined. The V gene lost 4 bases and the J gene lost 4 bases, with 14 bases spanning the gap. This CDR3 region has 14 residues. Per the germline V gene, CDR1 is GTSNPN and CDR2 is SVGIG (reference sequence).

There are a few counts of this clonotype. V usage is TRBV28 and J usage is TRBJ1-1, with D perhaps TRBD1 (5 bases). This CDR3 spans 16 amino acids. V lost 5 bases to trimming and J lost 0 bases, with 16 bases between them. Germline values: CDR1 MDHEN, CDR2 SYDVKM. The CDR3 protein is CASSTYWGVMNTEAFF. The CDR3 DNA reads TGTGCCAGCAGTACCTATTGGGGGGTCATGAACACTGAAGCTTTCTTT. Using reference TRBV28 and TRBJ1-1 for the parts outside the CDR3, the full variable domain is DVKVTQSSRYLVKRTGEKVFLECVQDMDHENMFWYRQDPGLGLRLIYFSYDVKMKEKGDIPEGYSVSREKKERFSLILESASTNQTSMYLCASSTYWGVMNTEAFFGQGTRLTVV.

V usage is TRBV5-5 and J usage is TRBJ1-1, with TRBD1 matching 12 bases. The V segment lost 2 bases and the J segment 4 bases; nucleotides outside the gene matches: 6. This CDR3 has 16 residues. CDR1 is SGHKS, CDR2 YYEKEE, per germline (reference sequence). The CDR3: CASSFGTGGSVTEAFF. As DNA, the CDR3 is TGTGCCAGCAGCTTCGGGACAGGGGGCTCGGTCACTGAAGCTTTCTTT.

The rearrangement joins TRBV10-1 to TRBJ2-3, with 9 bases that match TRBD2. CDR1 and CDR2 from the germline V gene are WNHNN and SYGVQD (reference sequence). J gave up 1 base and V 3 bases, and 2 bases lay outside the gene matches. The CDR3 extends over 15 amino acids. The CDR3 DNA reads TGCGCCAGCAGTGAAATAGCGGGGGGCACAGATACGCAGTATTTT. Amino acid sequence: CASSEIAGGTDTQYF.

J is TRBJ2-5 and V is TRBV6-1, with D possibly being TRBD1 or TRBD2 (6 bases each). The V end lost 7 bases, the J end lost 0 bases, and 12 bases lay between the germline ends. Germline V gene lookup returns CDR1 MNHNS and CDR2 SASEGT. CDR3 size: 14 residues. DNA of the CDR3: TGTGCCAGCATCGAAGGGGGGAACCAAGAGACCCAGTACTTC. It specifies CASIEGGNQETQYF.

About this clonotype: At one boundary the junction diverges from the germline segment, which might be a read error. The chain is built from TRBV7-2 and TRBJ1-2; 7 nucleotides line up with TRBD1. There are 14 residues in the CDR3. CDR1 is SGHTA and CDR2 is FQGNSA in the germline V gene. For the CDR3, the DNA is TGTGCCAGCAGCTTAGGGGTACAGGGGTATGGCTACATCTTC. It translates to CASSLGVQGYGYIF.

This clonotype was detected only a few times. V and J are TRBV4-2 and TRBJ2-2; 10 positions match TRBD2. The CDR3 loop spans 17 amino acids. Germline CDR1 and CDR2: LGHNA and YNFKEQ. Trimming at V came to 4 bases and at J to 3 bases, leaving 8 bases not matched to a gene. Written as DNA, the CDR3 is TGTGCCAGCAGCCGTAGAGGACTAGCGGATCACACCGGGGAGCTGTTTTTT. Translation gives CASSRRGLADHTGELFF.

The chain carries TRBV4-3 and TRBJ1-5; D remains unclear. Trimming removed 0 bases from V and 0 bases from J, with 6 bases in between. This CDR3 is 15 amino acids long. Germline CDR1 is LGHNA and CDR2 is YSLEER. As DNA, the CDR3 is TGCGCCAGCAGCCAAGAAGGGAATAGCAATCAGCCCCAGCATTTT. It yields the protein CASSQEGNSNQPQHF.

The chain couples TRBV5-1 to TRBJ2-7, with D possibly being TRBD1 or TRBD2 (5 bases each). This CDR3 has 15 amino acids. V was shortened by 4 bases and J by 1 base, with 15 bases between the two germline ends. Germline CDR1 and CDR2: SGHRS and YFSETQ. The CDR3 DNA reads TGCGCCAGCAGCCGATCCGGGACCACATCCTACGAGCAGTACTTC. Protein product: CASSRSGTTSYEQYF.

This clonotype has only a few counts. CDR3 sequence reads: CASSRTGGTGELFF. CDR3 nucleotides: TGTGCCAGCAGTCGCACAGGGGGCACCGGGGAGCTGTTTTTT. V is TRBV27 and J is TRBJ2-2; 8 bases align to TRBD1. The V segment lost 5 bases and the J segment 4 bases; nucleotides outside the gene matches: 3. From germline, CDR1 is MNHEY and CDR2 SMNVEV (reference sequence). This CDR3 contains 14 residues.